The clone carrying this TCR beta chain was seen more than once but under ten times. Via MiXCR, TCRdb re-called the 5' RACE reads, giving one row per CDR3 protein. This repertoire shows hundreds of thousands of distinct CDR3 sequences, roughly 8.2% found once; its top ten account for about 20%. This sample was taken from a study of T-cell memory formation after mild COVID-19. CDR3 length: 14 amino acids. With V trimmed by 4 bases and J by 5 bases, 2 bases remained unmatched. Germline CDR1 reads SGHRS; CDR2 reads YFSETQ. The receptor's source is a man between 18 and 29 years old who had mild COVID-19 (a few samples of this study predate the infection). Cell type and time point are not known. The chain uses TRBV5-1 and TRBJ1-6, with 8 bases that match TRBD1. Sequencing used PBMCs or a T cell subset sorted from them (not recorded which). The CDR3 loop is CASSGQGNNSPLHF. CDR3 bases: TGCGCCAGCAGCGGACAGGGAAATAATTCACCCCTCCACTTT.